The TCR beta chain described here comes from a study of cytomegalovirus exposure and HLA in healthy donors. The PCR made use of 60 Vbeta and 13 Jbeta primers. How the authors handled the data: Later, an analysis found roughly 80 million unique TCR beta chains, and roughly 9.9 million of these were shared. Assay used: immunoSEQ multiplex PCR; TCRdb lists only in-frame clones, some missing. V, J and clone size were drawn from that table, and D and trimming were deduced from the DNA. In all, the sample yields more than 110,000 clones. Germline loops: CDR1 MNHEY, CDR2 SMNVEV (reference sequence). Trimming pared 5 bases from V and 6 bases from J, leaving 16 bases between. CDR3 length: 14 residues.

This chain links TRBV27 with TRBJ1-1, with a tentative D call TRBD1 (6 bases). Sequencing was performed on PBMCs. This TCR derives from a man between 40 and 49 years old in good health and CMV-seronegative. This CDR3 is CASSPGQSSAEAFF. CDR3 coding DNA: TGTGCCAGCAGTCCAGGACAGAGTAGCGCTGAAGCTTTCTTT.